This entry lists 16 T cell receptor beta chains sequenced from one sample in a study of beta chain features in type 1 diabetes. Expressed TCRB transcripts were sequenced because the isolated RNA had all been reverse transcribed beforehand. The protocol was immunoSEQ multiplex PCR, while the TCRdb copy is restricted to in-frame clones and leaves out a portion. Of more than 140,000 clones listed, over 8% are singletons. Sequencing used central memory CD4+ T cells from blood. The origin of the receptors is a woman aged 40 to 50 in good health.

There are a few counts of this clone. The V gene is TRBV5-4, the J gene TRBJ1-1, with 7 bases lining up with TRBD1. The germline CDR1 and CDR2 sequences are SGHNT and YYREEE (reference sequence). The CDR3 length is 14 residues. Trimming cost V 6 bases and J 5 bases; bases outside gene matches: 10. The CDR3 spells CASNRDRAGTEAFF. The CDR3 coding sequence is TGTGCCAGCAACCGAGACAGGGCGGGGACTGAAGCTTTCTTT.

The rearrangement uses TRBV7-2 and TRBJ2-5; tentatively, D is TRBD1 (5 bases). CDR3 size: 11 residues. CDR1 and CDR2 (germline): SGHTA, FQGNSA. V was trimmed by 5 bases and J by 7 bases, leaving 8 bases between them. CDR3 protein: CASSAGRTQYF. CDR3 DNA sequence: TGTGCCAGCAGCGCAGGGCGGACCCAGTACTTC.

The CDR3 region has the DNA TGTGCCAGCAGCCAAGATAACGCGGGCTCTGGGGCCAACGTCCTGACTTTC. Its protein product is CASSQDNAGSGANVLTF. The chain recombines TRBV4-2 with TRBJ2-6, with D perhaps TRBD2 (5 bases). Germline assignment: CDR1 LGHNA and CDR2 YNFKEQ. The CDR3 has 17 residues. Trimming cost V 0 bases and J 0 bases, with 9 bases left between them.

This clone came up a few times. The rearrangement joins TRBV10-2 to TRBJ1-5; 8 bases match TRBD1. The junction had 6 bases not matched to a gene; V was cut back by 2 bases and J by 6 bases. Germline-derived CDR1 and CDR2 are WSHSY and SAAADI. The length of the CDR3 is 15 residues. CDR3 residues: CASSERSGGGQPQHF. CDR3 sequence (DNA): TGCGCCAGCAGTGAGAGGTCAGGGGGCGGTCAGCCCCAGCATTTT.

There are many counts of this clone. The V and J genes are TRBV29-1 and TRBJ2-3; 8 bases line up with TRBD2. CDR3 length: 13 residues. The germline CDR1 and CDR2 sequences are SQVTM and ANQGSEA. The ends lost 8 bases at V and 5 bases at J; junction bases unmatched: 9. CDR3 sequence reads: CSPSGLVGDTQYF. The CDR3 DNA follows: TGCAGCCCTTCGGGACTAGTTGGAGATACGCAGTATTTT.

In regard to this clone: Other DNA sequences from this sample encode an identical CDR3 as well. The chain uses TRBV4-2 and TRBJ2-5; 7 bases align to TRBD1. Germline V gene lookup returns CDR1 LGHNA and CDR2 YNFKEQ. Germline trimming cut 4 bases from V and 3 bases from J; bases unmatched to any gene: 5. This CDR3 region has 14 residues. In DNA form, the CDR3 reads TGTGCCAGCAGCCTTCCGGGACAGAAAGAGACCCAGTACTTC. Its protein product is CASSLPGQKETQYF.

Only a few counts were recorded for this clone. The chain employs TRBV7-2 and TRBJ1-2; 10 bases agree with TRBD1. CDR1 and CDR2 (germline): SGHTA, FQGNSA. There are 15 residues in the CDR3. V gave up 5 bases and J gave up 7 bases; unmatched junction bases: 10. As DNA, the CDR3 is TGTGCCAGCAGCCCGCGCCGGACAGGGGGAAGTGGCTACACCTTC. Protein product: CASSPRRTGGSGYTF.

The chain carries TRBV6-5 and TRBJ2-5; D might be TRBD2 (5 bases). The germline gives CDR1 MNHEY, CDR2 SVGAGI. Trimming took 2 bases from V and 2 from J, leaving 12 bases between them. There are 15 residues in the CDR3. CDR3 DNA: TGTGCCAGCAGTTACGCGTCGAGCGGTCAAGAGACCCAGTACTTC. It translates to CASSYASSGQETQYF.

This clone occurred a few times. The V and J genes are TRBV7-8 and TRBJ2-2, with D possibly TRBD2 on 6 matching bases. Trimming pared 2 bases from V and 1 base from J, leaving 8 bases between. The germline V gene has CDR1 SGHVS and CDR2 FQNEAQ. This CDR3 has 15 amino acids. The CDR3 reads CASSLFGGNTGELFF. The CDR3 DNA reads TGTGCCAGCAGCTTATTCGGGGGGAACACCGGGGAGCTGTTTTTT.

This chain connects TRBV5-1 to TRBJ2-3; no clear D gene. This CDR3 region has 14 residues. Trimming removed 0 bases at V and 2 bases at J, with 7 bases between. Germline values: CDR1 SGHRS, CDR2 YFSETQ. The CDR3 DNA sequence: TGCGCCAGCAGCTTGGTGGTAGCCACAGATACGCAGTATTTT. Its translation is CASSLVVATDTQYF.

This chain connects TRBV5-4 to TRBJ2-1; D is possibly TRBD2 (6 bases). The germline V gene has CDR1 SGHNT and CDR2 YYREEE (reference sequence). CDR3 length: 15 residues. V was clipped by 2 bases and J by 0 bases, with 9 bases between them. CDR3 sequence: CASSFPGSSYNEQFF. Written as DNA, the CDR3 is TGTGCCAGCAGCTTCCCCGGGAGCTCCTACAATGAGCAGTTCTTC.

This clone was seen ten or more times. The V gene is TRBV5-1, the J gene TRBJ1-3; D is ambiguous. Trimming took 0 bases from V and 3 from J, leaving 10 bases between them. Germline CDR1 reads SGHRS; CDR2 reads YFSETQ. This CDR3 has 15 residues. Here the CDR3 DNA reads TGCGCCAGCAGCTTGGCCCCAGATAATGGAAACACCATATATTTT. Translated: CASSLAPDNGNTIYF.

This clone was counted only a few times. The chain couples TRBV28 to TRBJ2-5, with 8 bases aligning to TRBD1. Germline V gene data show CDR1 as MDHEN and CDR2 as SYDVKM. This CDR3 region has 20 residues. Trimming cost V 1 base and J 4 bases; bases outside gene matches: 20. The CDR3 region is CASSLFRTTGTGGLRETQYF. The CDR3 DNA reads TGTGCCAGCAGTTTATTTAGAACCACTGGGACAGGCGGGTTGAGAGAGACCCAGTACTTC.

V and J are TRBV5-1 and TRBJ2-5; the match to TRBD1 covers 7 bases. This CDR3 has 14 residues. V gave up 4 bases and J gave up 5 bases; unmatched junction bases: 8. CDR1 is SGHRS, CDR2 YFSETQ, per germline. The CDR3 is CASSGDRVRETQYF. In DNA form, the CDR3 reads TGCGCCAGCAGCGGTGACAGGGTAAGGGAGACCCAGTACTTC.

This rearrangement joins TRBV5-1 to TRBJ1-2, with a weak D call TRBD1 (5 bases). Germline lookup yields CDR1 SGHRS and CDR2 YFSETQ. The V end was cut by 5 bases, the J end by 2 bases, with 10 bases between. This CDR3 comprises 13 residues. This CDR3 is CASSSGLNYGYTF. CDR3 in DNA: TGCGCCAGCAGTTCAGGGCTGAACTATGGCTACACCTTC.

This clone was seen only a few times. Here the CDR3 DNA reads TGCGCCAGCAGCCCGCAGGGGGCTCGAGAAAAACTGTTTTTT. Its translation: CASSPQGAREKLFF. The chain combines TRBV4-3 with TRBJ1-4, with 8 bases that match TRBD1. CDR3 length equals 14 residues. J lost 8 bases, V lost 4 bases, and 6 bases had no gene match. CDR1 and CDR2 (germline): LGHNA, YSLEER.